The 4 T cell receptor beta chains below all came from one sample that was sequenced in a study of T cells in Graves' hyperthyroidism and ophthalmopathy. TCR beta CDR3 regions were amplified from RNA. A first-round RT-PCR of the TCR CDR3 used the HTBI primer set. One entry per CDR3 protein results from TCRdb running MiXCR on the multiplex PCR reads. Among under 350,000 distinct CDR3 sequences, approximately 14% were seen once, and the ten largest hold roughly 35%. The specimen was blood. The source of these receptors is a woman aged 35 to 49 with Graves' ophthalmopathy.

The gene calls are TRBV20-1 and TRBJ2-1; possible D gene TRBD2, 6 bases. The V end was cut by 3 bases, the J end by 2 bases, with 20 bases between. CDR3 size: 17 residues. CDR1 and CDR2 from the germline V gene are DFQATT and SNEGSKA (reference sequence). The chain's CDR3 is CSASQSQFLATYNEQFF. Here the CDR3 DNA reads TGCAGTGCTAGCCAAAGCCAATTCCTAGCGACCTACAATGAGCAGTTCTTC.

The chain couples TRBV10-2 to TRBJ2-2; 10 nucleotides line up with TRBD2. CDR1 and CDR2 (germline): WSHSY, SAAADI. V shed 2 bases and J 5 bases; nucleotides not matched to a gene: 5. The CDR3 spans 16 residues. This CDR3 is CASSELAGVGTGELFF. The CDR3 nucleotides read TGCGCCAGCAGTGAGCTAGCGGGAGTGGGTACCGGGGAGCTGTTTTTT.

This clonotype was found many times. The rearrangement uses TRBV12-3 or TRBV12-4 and TRBJ1-6, with a weak D call TRBD1 (5 bases). Trimming took 3 bases from V and 6 from J, leaving 15 bases between them. The CDR3 loop spans 16 amino acids. The CDR3 DNA reads TGTGCCAGCAGTTTGCAGGGTTCGGGTCCTAATTCACCCCTCCACTTT. Its protein product is CASSLQGSGPNSPLHF.

Regarding this clonotype: A read error may be the cause here, since a much bigger clone is one base away. The rearrangement uses TRBV3-1 and TRBJ2-5, with TRBD2 matching 9 bases. Germline CDR1 is LGHDT and CDR2 is YNNKEL (reference sequence). CDR3 length: 14 residues. CDR3 loop: CASSQAESGGTRYF. For the CDR3, the DNA is TGTGCCAGCAGCCAAGCGGAGAGCGGGGGGACCCGGTACTTC.